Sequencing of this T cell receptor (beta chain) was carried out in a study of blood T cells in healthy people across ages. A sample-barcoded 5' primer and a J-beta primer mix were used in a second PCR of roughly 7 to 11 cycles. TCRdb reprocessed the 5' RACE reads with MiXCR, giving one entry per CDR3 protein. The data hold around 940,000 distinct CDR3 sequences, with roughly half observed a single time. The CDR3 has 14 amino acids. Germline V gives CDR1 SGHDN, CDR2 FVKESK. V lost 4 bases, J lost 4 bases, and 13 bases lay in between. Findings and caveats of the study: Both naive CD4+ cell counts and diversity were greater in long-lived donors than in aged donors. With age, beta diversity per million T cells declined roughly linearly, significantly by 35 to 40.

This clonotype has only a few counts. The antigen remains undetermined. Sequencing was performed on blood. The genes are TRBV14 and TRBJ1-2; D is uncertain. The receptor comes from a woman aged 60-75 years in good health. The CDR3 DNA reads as TGTGCCAGCAGCCCAAGCCGAGTGTTCTATGGCTACACCTTC. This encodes CASSPSRVFYGYTF.